These 23 T cell receptor beta chains share one sample of origin, sequenced in a study of read filtering for tumor transcriptome and immune sequencing. Molecular barcoded adaptors covering alpha/delta and beta/gamma chains were used on about 0.4 ug RNA. Using its own MiXCR run on the reads, TCRdb lists one record per CDR3 protein. This sample has about 57,000 distinct CDR3 sequences, with around 13% found just once. The sample comprised a population of CD138-negative cells sorted from bone marrow. Source of these receptors: a donor at least 40 years old with multiple myeloma.

A few counts support this clonotype. The chain is built from TRBV7-9 and TRBJ1-1; D ambiguous. CDR3 length: 13 residues. Trimming removed 6 bases at V and 2 bases at J, with 10 bases between. Germline CDR1 is SEHNR and CDR2 is FQNEAQ (reference sequence). CDR3 nucleotide sequence: TGTGCCAGCAGTTCCCCGGCCAACACTGAAGCTTTCTTT. Translation: CASSSPANTEAFF.

This clonotype has ten or more counts. The rearrangement uses TRBV29-1 and TRBJ2-7; 7 nucleotides line up with TRBD2. Looked up from germline, CDR1 is SQVTM and CDR2 is ANQGSEA. CDR3 length equals 16 residues. V was pared by 7 bases and J by 2 bases, with 17 bases of the junction left unmatched. DNA for the CDR3: TGCAGCGCGGGTAGGCCTAGCGGAATCGACGCCTACGAGCAGTACTTC. Its translation is CSAGRPSGIDAYEQYF.

In this sample, this clonotype turned up many times. The chain couples TRBV5-5 to TRBJ1-1; no clear D gene. CDR3 length equals 14 residues. V dropped 0 bases and J dropped 5 bases, with 11 bases sitting between them. Germline V lookup: CDR1 SGHKS, CDR2 YYEKEE (reference sequence). The CDR3 spells CASSLVPPGTEAFF. For the CDR3, the DNA is TGTGCCAGCAGCTTGGTACCCCCGGGGACTGAAGCTTTCTTT.

The sample holds many counts of this clonotype. This chain connects TRBV29-1 to TRBJ2-7; 10 bases line up with TRBD1. CDR1 is SQVTM and CDR2 is ANQGSEA in the germline V gene. The CDR3 totals 14 residues. V lost 5 bases to trimming and J lost 5 bases; unmatched junction nucleotides: 9. The CDR3 loop is CSVSPGTGAHEQYF. CDR3 sequence (DNA): TGCAGCGTTTCCCCCGGGACAGGGGCCCACGAGCAGTACTTC.

This clonotype was recorded at least ten times. CDR3 in amino acids: CAISENNNEQFF. The CDR3 coding sequence is TGTGCCATCAGTGAGAACAACAATGAGCAGTTCTTC. The chain combines TRBV10-3 with TRBJ2-1; D is ambiguous. Germline V lookup: CDR1 ENHRY, CDR2 SYGVKD. V lost 2 bases and J 5 bases, leaving 4 bases between the germline ends. This CDR3 is 12 amino acids long.

This clonotype was found a few times. This sequence joins TRBV6-5 and TRBJ1-5; 11 bases are a match to TRBD1. CDR1 and CDR2 from the germline V gene are MNHEY and SVGAGI. The length of the CDR3 is 14 residues. J lost 5 bases, V lost 6 bases, and 3 bases had no gene match. The CDR3 reads CASRAGQGDQPQHF. DNA for the CDR3: TGTGCCAGCAGGGCGGGACAGGGGGATCAGCCCCAGCATTTT.

This clonotype came up many times. This chain links TRBV2 with TRBJ2-1; D might be TRBD2 (6 bases). Trimming cost V 4 bases and J 5 bases, with 9 bases left between them. Germline lookup yields CDR1 SNHLY and CDR2 FYNNEI. This CDR3 has 13 amino acids. This CDR3 reads CASSVERDNEQFF. The CDR3 DNA sequence: TGTGCCAGCAGTGTGGAGCGGGACAATGAGCAGTTCTTC.

This chain uses TRBV19 with TRBJ2-5; tentatively, D is TRBD1 (6 bases). V gave up 2 bases and J gave up 5 bases, with 12 bases separating them. CDR1 is LNHDA, CDR2 SQIVND, per germline (reference sequence). This CDR3 contains 14 residues. CDR3 DNA sequence: TGTGCCAGTAGTATAAAGGCAGGGGCGGAGACCCAGTACTTC. Translating it yields CASSIKAGAETQYF.

This clonotype was seen ten or more times. This rearrangement joins TRBV5-1 to TRBJ2-5; 8 bases agree with TRBD2. CDR1 is SGHRS, CDR2 YFSETQ, per germline. The CDR3 spans 13 residues. The V gene end was trimmed by 8 bases and the J gene end by 1 base; junction bases not matched to a gene: 4. Written as DNA, the CDR3 is TGCGCCAGTAAAGCGGGAGTCCAAGAGACCCAGTACTTC. It encodes CASKAGVQETQYF.

This clonotype has ten or more counts. DNA for the CDR3: TGTGCCAGCAGCCAAAAATGGGGGGAAGGTCAGTTCTTC. Translation: CASSQKWGEGQFF. This chain connects TRBV14 to TRBJ2-1, with D possibly matching TRBD2 (6 bases). The V gene lost 2 bases and the J gene lost 13 bases, with 15 bases spanning the gap. From germline, CDR1 is SGHDN and CDR2 FVKESK. This CDR3 is 13 amino acids long.

This sequence joins TRBV18 and TRBJ1-1, with unresolved D. This CDR3 comprises 14 residues. The V end lost 3 bases, the J end lost 0 bases, and 8 bases lay between the germline ends. Germline V gene lookup returns CDR1 KGHSH and CDR2 LQKENI. The CDR3 nucleotides are TGTGCCAGCTCACCTTGGGTGATGAACACTGAAGCTTTCTTT. Translating it yields CASSPWVMNTEAFF.

This clonotype was recorded at least ten times. The chain links TRBV5-6 to TRBJ1-2; no clear D. The CDR3 extends over 15 amino acids. The germline CDR1 and CDR2 sequences are SGHDT and YYEEEE. V lost 1 base and J 4 bases, leaving 14 bases between the germline ends. In DNA, the CDR3 is TGTGCCAGCAGCTTGATTCAGTCAGGCTCCTATGGCTACACCTTC. This encodes CASSLIQSGSYGYTF.

This clonotype was counted ten times or more. The chain has TRBV20-1 and TRBJ1-6; 8 bases are a match to TRBD1. The CDR3 sequence is 13 residues long. The junction had 3 bases not matched to a gene; V was cut back by 6 bases and J by 5 bases. Per the germline V gene, CDR1 is DFQATT and CDR2 is SNEGSKA (reference sequence). The CDR3 here is CSAEGQDNSPLHF. CDR3 in DNA: TGCAGTGCCGAGGGACAGGATAATTCACCCCTCCACTTT.

The chain joins TRBV6-2 or TRBV6-3 to TRBJ1-5; perhaps TRBD1 as D (6 bases). Germline loops: CDR1 MNHEY, CDR2 SVGEGT. The CDR3 covers 14 residues. Trimming removed 7 bases at V and 3 bases at J, with 13 bases between. Here the CDR3 DNA reads TGTGCCAGCACCCCGGACAGTTCCAATCAGCCCCAGCATTTT. This codes for CASTPDSSNQPQHF.

This clonotype was seen a handful of times. This sequence joins TRBV4-2 and TRBJ1-3; D unclear. Per the germline V gene, CDR1 is LGHNA and CDR2 is YNFKEQ. Between the trimmed V and J ends, which lost 5 bases and 0 bases, there was a span of 5 bases. This CDR3 has 13 residues. CDR3: CASSETSGNTIYF. Written as DNA, the CDR3 is TGTGCCAGCAGCGAAACCTCTGGAAACACCATATATTTT.

The chain joins TRBV20-1 to TRBJ1-1, with TRBD1 matching over 8 bases. The CDR3 covers 15 residues. Germline lookup yields CDR1 DFQATT and CDR2 SNEGSKA (reference sequence). With 3 bases clipped from V and 1 base from J, the junction kept 7 bases outside the gene matches. The CDR3 DNA is TGCAGTGCTAGGAATATCGGACAGGGGAACACTGAAGCTTTCTTT. Translating it yields CSARNIGQGNTEAFF.

This clonotype occurred many times. The V gene is TRBV3-1, the J gene TRBJ2-5; no firm D call. The CDR3 contains 17 residues. Between the trimmed V and J ends, which lost 2 bases and 4 bases, there was a span of 20 bases. Germline V gives CDR1 LGHDT, CDR2 YNNKEL (reference sequence). The CDR3 coding sequence is TGTGCCAGCAGCCAAAGCATTTCAATGGCGACAAGAGAGACCCAGTACTTC. Translation gives CASSQSISMATRETQYF.

This clonotype was picked up a small number of times. V usage is TRBV6-2 or TRBV6-3 and J usage is TRBJ2-7; D call uncertain. The CDR3 loop spans 15 amino acids. The V and J ends lost 2 bases and 1 base respectively, with 12 bases between them. CDR1 is MNHEY and CDR2 is SVGEGT in the germline V gene. The CDR3: CASSYPPIPSYEQYF. CDR3 nucleotides: TGTGCCAGCAGTTACCCCCCGATACCTTCCTACGAGCAGTACTTC.

The chain recombines TRBV4-1 with TRBJ1-1; no clear D. This CDR3 contains 15 residues. The V and J ends lost 0 bases and 2 bases respectively, with 10 bases between them. CDR1 is MGHRA, CDR2 YSYEKL, per germline. The CDR3 is CASSQEFRINTEAFF. CDR3 DNA: TGCGCCAGCAGCCAAGAGTTCAGGATCAACACTGAAGCTTTCTTT.

This clonotype was recorded at least ten times. The rearrangement links TRBV11-3 to TRBJ2-7; TRBD1 is a possible D gene (6 bases). The V gene lost 5 bases and the J gene lost 2 bases, with 10 bases spanning the gap. The CDR3 sequence is 13 residues long. The germline V gene encodes CDR1 SGHNT and CDR2 YENEEA. The CDR3 region is CASSHRVTYEQYF. The CDR3, as DNA: TGTGCCAGCAGCCACAGGGTTACCTACGAGCAGTACTTC.

This clonotype has ten or more counts. The chain recombines TRBV20-1 with TRBJ2-7; 10 nucleotides match TRBD1. The CDR3 consists of 15 residues. Germline CDR1 DFQATT, CDR2 SNEGSKA (reference sequence). V dropped 2 bases and J dropped 3; count of bases not matched to a gene: 7. In DNA, the CDR3 is TGCAGTGCTAGACCGGGGACAGGGGCTAGCTACGAGCAGTACTTC. Translated: CSARPGTGASYEQYF.

There are many counts of this clonotype. The rearrangement links TRBV3-1 to TRBJ2-1, with D possibly matching TRBD1 (5 bases). Trimming took off 2 bases at V and 3 bases at J, with 14 bases between the two ends. The CDR3 extends over 16 amino acids. Looked up from germline, CDR1 is LGHDT and CDR2 is YNNKEL (reference sequence). CDR3 sequence (DNA): TGTGCCAGCAGCCAACCTACAGGAGATCTCTACAATGAGCAGTTCTTC. Translating gives CASSQPTGDLYNEQFF.

V and J are TRBV11-2 and TRBJ2-2; tentative D call: TRBD1 (5 bases). The germline V and J ends were trimmed by 5 bases and 3 bases, with 13 bases remaining between them. Per germline, CDR1 SGHAT and CDR2 FQNNGV. The CDR3 runs 15 residues. The CDR3 DNA sequence: TGTGCCAGCAGCATCGGCAGGGCCCACACCGGGGAGCTGTTTTTT. Translation gives CASSIGRAHTGELFF.